This T cell receptor (beta chain) was documented in a study of blood T cell repertoires in COVID-19. In the study overall: COVID-19 samples from acute and convalescent phases originated in the United States, Italy and Spain. Sources were T cells, B-cell-depleted T cells, or PBMCs; the material itself was cDNA or gDNA.

Per the original data handling: Reference gene primer amplification yielded estimated nucleated cell counts. Profiling relied on immunoSEQ multiplex PCR, and the TCRdb table lists in-frame clones only, not all of them. V, J and clone size were drawn from that table, and D and trimming were deduced from the DNA. The sample lists about 130,000 clones; 75% to 90% were seen once. V dropped 3 bases and J dropped 2; count of bases not matched to a gene: 3. In germline, CDR1 is ENHRY, CDR2 SYGVKD. This CDR3 has 15 amino acids. The receptor was derived from a man aged 70-80 years with acute or convalescent COVID-19. Sample: peripheral blood. The V and J genes are TRBV10-3 and TRBJ2-2, with 7 bases aligning to TRBD2. The CDR3 nucleotides read TGTGCCATCAGTGAAACGGGGGGTAACACCGGGGAGCTGTTTTTT. It encodes CAISETGGNTGELFF.